Following are 25 T cell receptor beta chains from one sample sequenced in a study of T cells in Graves' hyperthyroidism and ophthalmopathy. Amplification of TCR beta CDR3 regions used RNA as the template. The HTBI primer set was used in a first-round RT-PCR of the TCR CDR3. A single record per CDR3 protein comes from TCRdb applying MiXCR to the multiplex PCR reads. The sample yields 480,000 or so distinct CDR3 sequences, approximately 48% seen once. Sequencing was performed on peripheral blood or thyroid tissue (not recorded which). These receptors were taken from an adult woman with Graves' disease, either hyperthyroidism or ophthalmopathy (not recorded which).

This chain's CDR3 is CSVLAGGEFYEQYF. The CDR3 nucleotides read TGCAGCGTTCTGGCAGGGGGTGAGTTCTACGAGCAGTACTTC. The chain links TRBV29-1 to TRBJ2-7, with 7 nucleotides matching TRBD1. Germline values: CDR1 SQVTM, CDR2 ANQGSEA. This CDR3 has 14 amino acids. Trimming cost V 5 bases and J 3 bases; bases outside gene matches: 10.

V and J are TRBV7-2 and TRBJ1-2; D ambiguous. The V and J ends lost 6 bases and 7 bases respectively, with 24 bases between them. The V gene's germline CDR1 is SGHTA and CDR2 FQGNSA. This CDR3 contains 16 residues. The CDR3 is CASRQTAYGERSGYTF. Here the CDR3 DNA reads TGTGCCAGCAGGCAGACTGCTTACGGGGAGAGGAGTGGCTACACCTTC.

This chain uses TRBV27 with TRBJ1-2; 9 bases map to TRBD1. Germline V lookup: CDR1 MNHEY, CDR2 SMNVEV (reference sequence). The junction had 18 bases not matched to a gene; V was cut back by 9 bases and J by 4 bases. The length of the CDR3 is 17 residues. The CDR3 region has the DNA TGTGCCAGTTCTCCGACAAAAGAGAGACAGGGGGGCTATGGCTACACCTTC. Encoded protein: CASSPTKERQGGYGYTF.

This clonotype was seen a handful of times. The V call is TRBV19, the J call TRBJ1-1; D is unresolved. V was clipped by 4 bases and J by 8 bases, with 14 bases between them. This CDR3 spans 13 amino acids. The V gene's germline CDR1 is LNHDA and CDR2 SQIVND (reference sequence). DNA for the CDR3: TGTGCCAGTAGTACCGACCGGACGGGAGAAGCTTTCTTT. Translation gives CASSTDRTGEAFF.

The chain is built from TRBV6-1 and TRBJ1-5; TRBD1 matches at 10 bases. This CDR3 has 14 amino acids. The J segment lost 6 bases and the V segment lost 3 bases, leaving 2 bases of the junction unmatched. In germline, CDR1 is MNHNS, CDR2 SASEGT. The chain's CDR3 is CASSDRDRGQPQHF. CDR3 bases: TGTGCCAGCAGTGACCGGGACAGGGGTCAGCCCCAGCATTTT.

The sample holds many counts of this clonotype. The chain employs TRBV10-3 and TRBJ2-7; tentative D call: TRBD2 (6 bases). Trimming pared 4 bases from V and 6 bases from J, leaving 16 bases between. CDR3 length: 14 amino acids. CDR1 ENHRY and CDR2 SYGVKD come from the germline V gene. CDR3 DNA sequence: TGTGCCATCAGTGTAGCGGCAGGGAGGATCGAGCAGTACTTC. It translates to CAISVAAGRIEQYF.

This CDR3 is CASSTAGGAPTLHF. The CDR3 DNA follows: TGTGCCAGCAGCACCGCCGGCGGGGCACCTACCCTCCACTTT. The rearrangement uses TRBV7-9 and TRBJ1-6; D is perhaps TRBD1 (5 bases). CDR3 length equals 14 residues. Germline V lookup: CDR1 SEHNR, CDR2 FQNEAQ (reference sequence). V lost 5 bases, J lost 14 bases, and 19 bases lay in between. The whole variable domain, remainder taken from reference TRBV7-9 and TRBJ1-6, is DTGVSQNPRHKITKRGQNVTFRCDPISEHNRLYWYRQTLGQGPEFLTYFQNEAQLEKSRLLSDRFSAERPKGSFSTLEIQRTEQGDSAMYLCASSTAGGAPTLHFGNGTRLTVT.

This clonotype was recorded a few times. The rearrangement links TRBV28 to TRBJ2-5; 9 positions match TRBD2. The J segment lost 2 bases and the V segment lost 0 bases, leaving 1 base of the junction unmatched. The CDR3 length is 15 residues. Germline CDR1 is MDHEN and CDR2 is SYDVKM. In DNA, the CDR3 is TGTGCCAGCAGTTTATGGACTAGCGGACAAGAGACCCAGTACTTC. It yields the protein CASSLWTSGQETQYF.

In its sample, this clonotype was seen many times. Here the CDR3 reads CSARSRVGTQYF. In DNA form, the CDR3 reads TGCAGTGCTAGATCCCGCGTTGGGACCCAGTACTTC. The chain joins TRBV20-1 to TRBJ2-5; D is undetermined. CDR1 and CDR2 (germline): DFQATT, SNEGSKA (reference sequence). Trimming took 2 bases from V and 7 from J, leaving 11 bases between them. The CDR3 is 12 residues long.

The V and J genes are TRBV12-3 or TRBV12-4 and TRBJ2-7; 8 bases line up with TRBD2. The CDR3 contains 13 residues. V lost 3 bases to trimming and J lost 5 bases; unmatched junction nucleotides: 3. CDR3 residues: CASSLRLAHEQYF. As DNA, the CDR3 is TGTGCCAGCAGTTTGAGACTAGCGCACGAGCAGTACTTC.

The chain joins TRBV7-9 to TRBJ1-1; D gene unclear. This CDR3 spans 14 amino acids. Germline loops: CDR1 SEHNR, CDR2 FQNEAQ (reference sequence). Trimming pared 2 bases from V and 1 base from J, leaving 8 bases between. The CDR3 region is CASSLSLGNTEAFF. CDR3 coding DNA: TGTGCCAGCAGCTTAAGCTTAGGGAACACTGAAGCTTTCTTT.

The V call is TRBV7-9, the J call TRBJ1-1; D remains ambiguous. Trimming took 3 bases from V and 8 from J, leaving 13 bases between them. This CDR3 is 13 amino acids long. CDR1 is SEHNR and CDR2 is FQNEAQ in the germline V gene (reference sequence). The CDR3 DNA is TGTGCCAGCAGCTTTTTAGTGGGCGGCGAAGCTTTCTTT. The encoded protein is CASSFLVGGEAFF.

The chain joins TRBV2 to TRBJ2-5; TRBD1 is a possible D gene (5 bases). V gave up 1 base and J gave up 5 bases, with 14 bases separating them. Per the germline V gene, CDR1 is SNHLY and CDR2 is FYNNEI. The length of the CDR3 is 15 residues. DNA of the CDR3: TGTGCCAGCAGTGAAGGGCTACCAGGGATGGAGACCCAGTACTTC. Its protein is CASSEGLPGMETQYF.

There are many counts of this clonotype. The CDR3 DNA reads as TGTGCCAGTGCCCCCAAGAGGGGGTACGGTCAGCCCCAGCATTTT. Protein sequence: CASAPKRGYGQPQHF. The chain is built from TRBV19 and TRBJ1-5, with D tentatively TRBD1 (6 bases). The CDR3 length is 15 residues. Between the trimmed V and J ends, which lost 8 bases and 6 bases, there was a span of 20 bases. Per the germline V gene, CDR1 is LNHDA and CDR2 is SQIVND (reference sequence).

The rearrangement links TRBV12-3 or TRBV12-4 to TRBJ1-3, with a weak D call TRBD1 (5 bases). V lost 5 bases to trimming and J lost 7 bases, with 21 bases between them. The CDR3 spans 16 residues. The CDR3 region is CASSLKAGIGWNTIYF. In nucleotides, the CDR3 is TGTGCCAGCAGTCTAAAGGCAGGGATCGGATGGAACACCATATATTTT.

The chain recombines TRBV5-5 with TRBJ1-1; maybe TRBD1 (5 bases). The ends were cut back, 0 bases at V and 7 bases at J, with 13 bases in the middle. The CDR3 is made up of 14 amino acids. Germline-derived CDR1 and CDR2 are SGHKS and YYEKEE (reference sequence). The CDR3 bases are TGTGCCAGCAGCTTGGTAGGCGGGGGGATTGAAGCTTTCTTT. It is translated as CASSLVGGGIEAFF.

This clonotype was counted between two and nine times. This may be a read error, as it is one base from a much larger clone. The chain uses TRBV20-1 and TRBJ2-5; 7 bases agree with TRBD2. In germline, CDR1 is DFQATT, CDR2 SNEGSKA (reference sequence). With V trimmed by 5 bases and J by 5 bases, 8 bases remained unmatched. The CDR3 consists of 13 residues. In DNA form, the CDR3 reads TGCAGTGCTGGACCCGGAGCGGGGGAGACCCAGTACTTC. It codes for CSAGPGAGETQYF.

The chain joins TRBV24-1 to TRBJ1-1; no firm D call. Trimming pared 9 bases from V and 7 bases from J, leaving 11 bases between. The length of the CDR3 is 11 residues. Germline assignment: CDR1 KGHDR and CDR2 SFDVKD. CDR3 in DNA: TGTGCCACCTCGGGTGGTAATGAAGCTTTCTTT. Protein sequence: CATSGGNEAFF.

The rearrangement uses TRBV29-1 and TRBJ1-1; D ambiguous. CDR1 SQVTM and CDR2 ANQGSEA come from the germline V gene. This CDR3 spans 13 amino acids. Trimming removed 1 base at V and 3 bases at J, with 9 bases between. CDR3 DNA sequence: TGCAGCGTTGAAGGCGTAATCTACACTGAAGCTTTCTTT. Residues: CSVEGVIYTEAFF.

The chain joins TRBV20-1 to TRBJ1-6; TRBD1 is a possible D gene (5 bases). Per germline, CDR1 DFQATT and CDR2 SNEGSKA (reference sequence). V was shortened by 5 bases and J by 5 bases, with 7 bases between the two germline ends. This CDR3 is built from 12 residues. In DNA, the CDR3 is TGCAGTGCTTCGGGGGATAATTCACCCCTCCACTTT. Its protein product is CSASGDNSPLHF.

This chain connects TRBV13 to TRBJ1-1; 9 nucleotides match TRBD1. From germline, CDR1 is PRHDT and CDR2 FYEKMQ (reference sequence). With V trimmed by 8 bases and J by 1 base, 11 bases remained unmatched. The CDR3 totals 16 residues. The DNA of the CDR3 is TGTGCCAGCTCATCTAGACAGGGGGTGCAGAACACTGAAGCTTTCTTT. This codes for CASSSRQGVQNTEAFF.

V gene TRBV7-9 combines with J gene TRBJ2-7; D unresolved. In germline, CDR1 is SEHNR, CDR2 FQNEAQ (reference sequence). Trimming removed 5 bases from V and 10 bases from J, with 12 bases in between. The CDR3 totals 11 residues. CDR3 residues: CASSPDPDQYF. In DNA form, the CDR3 reads TGTGCCAGCAGCCCGGACCCCGATCAGTACTTC.

The rearrangement links TRBV15 to TRBJ2-5; the match to TRBD2 covers 8 bases. The CDR3 extends over 17 amino acids. Germline assignment: CDR1 LNHNV and CDR2 YYDKDF (reference sequence). V lost 3 bases and J lost 5; bases outside the gene matches: 14. Written as DNA, the CDR3 is TGTGCCACCAGCAGTTACTCACCGGGACTAGGTGTGGAGACCCAGTACTTC. As protein: CATSSYSPGLGVETQYF.

This clonotype showed up many times. J is TRBJ2-2 and V is TRBV12-3 or TRBV12-4; no reliable D call. The germline V and J ends were trimmed by 3 bases and 6 bases, with 11 bases remaining between them. The CDR3 has 14 residues. The CDR3 loop reads CASSLGALAGELFF. CDR3 coding DNA: TGTGCCAGCAGTTTGGGCGCCCTCGCCGGGGAGCTGTTTTTT.

This clonotype occurred many times. This CDR3 reads CSVGKGREEREQYF. CDR3 sequence (DNA): TGCAGCGTTGGCAAGGGCAGGGAGGAGAGGGAGCAGTACTTC. The chain has TRBV29-1 and TRBJ2-7; D may be TRBD2 (6 bases). The CDR3 is made up of 14 amino acids. Trimming took off 4 bases at V and 7 bases at J, with 20 bases between the two ends. CDR1 and CDR2 (germline): SQVTM, ANQGSEA.